Listed here are 2 T cell receptor beta chains from one sample, sequenced in a study of T cell responses to AZD1222 COVID-19 vaccine. The assay was immunoSEQ multiplex PCR, and TCRdb's table has in-frame clones only and misses some. The sample lists about 85,000 clones; under 95% were seen once. The source was peripheral blood, collected 28 days after the second AZD1222 dose. These receptors all come from an adult who received the AZD1222 COVID-19 vaccine.

This clone showed up just a few times. The rearrangement links TRBV7-6 to TRBJ1-1; weak D call: TRBD1 (5 bases). This CDR3 is built from 16 residues. V lost 9 bases to trimming and J lost 4 bases, with 24 bases between them. In germline, CDR1 is SGHVS, CDR2 FNYEAQ. The CDR3 is CASSGPLGAQGTEAFF. As DNA, the CDR3 is TGTGCCAGTTCAGGGCCCCTCGGGGCCCAGGGCACTGAAGCTTTCTTT.

The genes are TRBV2 and TRBJ2-7, with D hard to call. Germline V CDR1 and CDR2: SNHLY, FYNNEI. This CDR3 is 13 amino acids long. Trimming stripped 3 bases from V and 6 bases from J, with 12 bases between. The CDR3 sequence is CASSEVPKGEQYF. CDR3 nucleotides: TGTGCCAGCAGTGAGGTCCCTAAGGGCGAGCAGTACTTC.